These 26 T cell receptor beta chains share one sample of origin, sequenced in a study of OX40 agonist ivuxolimab in advanced cancers. The method was immunoSEQ multiplex PCR; TCRdb's version includes in-frame clones alone and lacks a portion of them. The sample has 60,000 to 70,000 clones; about nine tenths are singletons. Specimen: CD4+ or CD8+ T cells sorted from blood, collected in a trial of the OX40 agonist ivuxolimab. The receptors originated from an adult with an advanced solid tumor such as melanoma, head and neck, liver or kidney cancer.

The chain has TRBV6-5 and TRBJ1-3, with D unclear. Trimming stripped 0 bases from V and 4 bases from J, with 7 bases between. Germline V CDR1 and CDR2: MNHEY, SVGAGI. This CDR3 contains 14 residues. CDR3: CASSYSRSGNTIYF. CDR3 DNA: TGTGCCAGCAGTTACTCGAGGTCCGGAAACACCATATATTTT.

This chain joins TRBV11-2 and TRBJ1-4; D unresolved. There are 17 residues in the CDR3. Germline lookup yields CDR1 SGHAT and CDR2 FQNNGV. The ends were cut back, 3 bases at V and 2 bases at J, with 16 bases in the middle. The DNA for the CDR3 is TGTGCCAGCAGCTTCTGGCTTCGGGATGGCACTAATGAAAAACTGTTTTTT. It translates to CASSFWLRDGTNEKLFF.

The chain joins TRBV9 to TRBJ1-1; maybe TRBD1 (6 bases). The CDR3 consists of 15 residues. Deletions cut 3 bases from V and 0 bases from J, with 12 bases between. Germline loops: CDR1 SGDLS, CDR2 YYNGEE. For the CDR3, the DNA is TGTGCCAGCAGCGCCTTGGACAGCATGAACACTGAAGCTTTCTTT. Its translation: CASSALDSMNTEAFF.

Here the CDR3 reads CASSIERGRTDTQYF. Here the CDR3 DNA reads TGTGCCAGTAGTATAGAACGGGGGAGAACAGATACGCAGTATTTT. The chain combines TRBV19 with TRBJ2-3; D might be TRBD2 (6 bases). V was trimmed by 0 bases and J by 3 bases, leaving 10 bases between them. Germline V lookup: CDR1 LNHDA, CDR2 SQIVND (reference sequence). The length of the CDR3 is 15 residues. The variable domain in full, completed from reference TRBV19 and TRBJ2-3, reads DGGITQSPKYLFRKEGQNVTLSCEQNLNHDAMYWYRQDPGQGLRLIYYSQIVNDFQKGDIAEGYSVSREKKESFPLTVTSAQKNPTAFYLCASSIERGRTDTQYFGPGTRLTVL.

The rearrangement uses TRBV2 and TRBJ1-1; 7 bases match TRBD1. Trimming at V came to 5 bases and at J to 5 bases, leaving 11 bases not matched to a gene. This CDR3 contains 15 residues. Germline lookup yields CDR1 SNHLY and CDR2 FYNNEI. The CDR3 spells CASSRQGYEGTEAFF. The CDR3 DNA follows: TGTGCCAGCAGTAGACAGGGCTATGAAGGAACTGAAGCTTTCTTT. Complete variable domain (other parts from reference TRBV2 and TRBJ1-1): EPEVTQTPSHQVTQMGQEVILRCVPISNHLYFYWYRQILGQKVEFLVSFYNNEISEKSEIFDDQFSVERPDGSNFTLKIRSTKLEDSAMYFCASSRQGYEGTEAFFGQGTRLTVV.

This clone was seen once. The chain is built from TRBV5-5 and TRBJ2-7; 7 bases align to TRBD1. V was clipped by 3 bases and J by 2 bases; unmatched bases: 8. Per the germline V gene, CDR1 is SGHKS and CDR2 is YYEKEE (reference sequence). The CDR3 covers 15 residues. CDR3 in DNA: TGTGCCAGCAGCTGGGGACAGTCGAACCCCTACGAGCAGTACTTC. Its translation is CASSWGQSNPYEQYF. The variable domain in full, with the rest retrieved from reference TRBV5-5 and TRBJ2-7, is DAGVTQSPTHLIKTRGQQVTLRCSPISGHKSVSWYQQVLGQGPQFIFQYYEKEERGRGNFPDRFSARQFPNYSSELNVNALLLGDSALYLCASSWGQSNPYEQYFGPGTRLTVT.

This clone was detected once. This chain connects TRBV7-2 to TRBJ2-7; 9 positions match TRBD2. The junction had 8 bases not matched to a gene; V was cut back by 5 bases and J by 3 bases. Germline V gene lookup returns CDR1 SGHTA and CDR2 FQGNSA. The CDR3 has 15 amino acids. CDR3 nucleotide sequence: TGTGCCAGCAGCATTAGCGGGAGTCTGGGCTACGAGCAGTACTTC. Translated, it gives CASSISGSLGYEQYF.

This clone has just one count. The chain is built from TRBV7-2 and TRBJ1-3, with D uncertain. The CDR3 totals 13 residues. Trimming removed 4 bases from V and 7 bases from J, with 11 bases in between. Germline assignment: CDR1 SGHTA and CDR2 FQGNSA. In nucleotides, the CDR3 is TGTGCCAGCAGCTCAACGACCGCGAACACCATATATTTT. Translating gives CASSSTTANTIYF. Together with reference TRBV7-2 and TRBJ1-3, the CDR3 gives the full variable domain: GAGVSQSPSNKVTEKGKDVELRCDPISGHTALYWYRQSLGQGLEFLIYFQGNSAPDKSGLPSDRFSAERTGGSVSTLTIQRTQQEDSAVYLCASSSTTANTIYFGEGSWLTVV.

For the CDR3, the DNA is TGCGCCAGCAGGGCTCGGGACTACTCCTACGAGCAGTACTTC. It is translated as CASRARDYSYEQYF. This sequence joins TRBV5-1 and TRBJ2-7; 7 nucleotides line up with TRBD2. Germline V CDR1 and CDR2: SGHRS, YFSETQ. The CDR3 is 14 amino acids. The V and J ends lost 5 bases and 0 bases, in that order; junction bases with no gene match: 5.

The genes are TRBV4-3 and TRBJ2-2; 8 nucleotides line up with TRBD2. The V gene's germline CDR1 is LGHNA and CDR2 YSLEER. Trimming cost V 0 bases and J 8 bases; bases outside gene matches: 5. There are 15 residues in the CDR3. CDR3 nucleotides: TGCGCCAGCAGCCAAGATGGGACTAGATCAGGGGAGCTGTTTTTT. Its protein product is CASSQDGTRSGELFF.

The chain recombines TRBV7-3 with TRBJ2-2, with a weak D call TRBD1 (5 bases). From germline, CDR1 is SGHTA and CDR2 FQGTGA. This CDR3 is built from 16 residues. The V end lost 4 bases, the J end lost 1 base, and 13 bases lay between the germline ends. This CDR3 reads CASSSRGNMNTGELFF. The CDR3 nucleotides read TGTGCCAGCAGCTCAAGGGGCAACATGAACACCGGGGAGCTGTTTTTT.

This chain uses TRBV6-1 with TRBJ1-2; no reliable D call. The CDR3 runs to 13 residues. The germline V gene has CDR1 MNHNS and CDR2 SASEGT. Trimming removed 0 bases from V and 8 bases from J, with 10 bases in between. CDR3 protein: CASSEAQRFGYTF. In DNA, the CDR3 is TGTGCCAGCAGTGAAGCGCAAAGGTTCGGCTACACCTTC.

The chain carries TRBV29-1 and TRBJ2-2; D remains ambiguous. V was trimmed by 8 bases and J by 3 bases, leaving 7 bases between them. The germline CDR1 and CDR2 sequences are SQVTM and ANQGSEA. The CDR3 consists of 11 residues. CDR3 sequence (DNA): TGCAGCTTCCGGGACACCGGGGAGCTGTTTTTT. The encoded protein is CSFRDTGELFF.

The chain links TRBV19 to TRBJ2-6; TRBD1 is a possible D gene (6 bases). CDR1 is LNHDA and CDR2 is SQIVND in the germline V gene (reference sequence). The CDR3 loop spans 16 amino acids. V lost 6 bases to trimming and J lost 0 bases, with 12 bases between them. The DNA of the CDR3 is TGTGCCAGTAGAAAACAGGGATACTCTGGGGCCAACGTCCTGACTTTC. As protein: CASRKQGYSGANVLTF.

The chain combines TRBV10-3 with TRBJ1-2; D gene unclear. CDR3 length equals 14 residues. Trimming took 3 bases from V and 0 from J, leaving 8 bases between them. CDR1 is ENHRY and CDR2 is SYGVKD in the germline V gene. The CDR3 region is CAISDGKSNYGYTF. The CDR3 DNA sequence: TGTGCCATCAGTGACGGTAAATCTAACTATGGCTACACCTTC.

This clone has only one observation. This CDR3 is CASSGALGTGRQFF. In DNA form, the CDR3 reads TGTGCCAGCAGTGGAGCATTAGGGACAGGGCGGCAGTTCTTC. This chain connects TRBV2 to TRBJ2-1, with 9 bases identical to TRBD1. Germline V CDR1 and CDR2: SNHLY, FYNNEI. V lost 4 bases to trimming and J lost 12 bases; unmatched junction nucleotides: 10. The CDR3 has 14 amino acids.

For this clone: This specimen includes other DNA sequences encoding the same CDR3. The rearrangement uses TRBV6-4 and TRBJ1-1; 8 positions match TRBD1. Germline V CDR1 and CDR2: MRHNA, SNTAGT. This CDR3 is built from 13 residues. V lost 3 bases, J lost 4 bases, and 1 base stayed unmatched. Here the CDR3 reads CASSEQGGTEAFF. The CDR3 DNA follows: TGTGCCAGCAGTGAACAGGGGGGCACTGAAGCTTTCTTT.

Only one count was recorded for this clone. The chain links TRBV5-6 to TRBJ1-5; D gene unclear. V gave up 0 bases and J gave up 6 bases, with 4 bases separating them. The CDR3 consists of 12 residues. The germline V gene encodes CDR1 SGHDT and CDR2 YYEEEE. CDR3 DNA sequence: TGTGCCAGCAGCTTGGTTGGTCAGCCCCAGCATTTT. Its protein is CASSLVGQPQHF.

The gene calls are TRBV9 and TRBJ2-3; 7 bases agree with TRBD2. Germline lookup yields CDR1 SGDLS and CDR2 YYNGEE. This CDR3 spans 16 amino acids. V shed 3 bases, J shed 4 bases, and the junction held 11 bases outside the gene matches. CDR3 DNA: TGTGCCAGCAGCGAATCGGCTAGCGGAGAGGCAGATACGCAGTATTTT. It specifies CASSESASGEADTQYF. The entire variable domain, with the rest obtained from reference TRBV9 and TRBJ2-3, is as follows: DSGVTQTPKHLITATGQRVTLRCSPRSGDLSVYWYQQSLDQGLQFLIQYYNGEERAKGNILERFSAQQFPDLHSELNLSSLELGDSALYFCASSESASGEADTQYFGPGTRLTVL.

The chain recombines TRBV19 with TRBJ2-7, with 8 bases that match TRBD2. The CDR3 loop spans 16 amino acids. Looked up from germline, CDR1 is LNHDA and CDR2 is SQIVND (reference sequence). Trimming took 3 bases from V and 0 from J; bases not matched to a gene: 7. CDR3 DNA: TGTGCCAGTAGTATGGATTACGGGGGGGGCTCCTACGAGCAGTACTTC. Protein sequence: CASSMDYGGGSYEQYF.

Here the CDR3 reads CASSLVPGPSTDTQYF. CDR3 nucleotides: TGTGCCAGCAGCTTAGTTCCAGGGCCTAGCACAGATACGCAGTATTTT. The chain recombines TRBV7-7 with TRBJ2-3; possibly TRBD1 for D (5 bases). Germline V gene sequence: CDR1 SSHAT, CDR2 FNYEAQ (reference sequence). Trimming stripped 1 base from V and 0 bases from J, with 11 bases between. The CDR3 is made up of 16 amino acids.

The chain couples TRBV2 to TRBJ2-7; D may be TRBD1 or TRBD2 (5 bases each). The CDR3 spans 13 residues. CDR1 and CDR2 from the germline V gene are SNHLY and FYNNEI. V lost 10 bases and J lost 4, with 17 bases in between. In DNA, the CDR3 is TGTGCCACCAAACGGGGCGGGTATTACGAGCAGTACTTC. Protein product: CATKRGGYYEQYF.

In this sample, this clone turned up once. The chain has TRBV29-1 and TRBJ1-2; D is possibly TRBD1 (5 bases). Trimming cost V 7 bases and J 0 bases, with 15 bases left between them. From germline, CDR1 is SQVTM and CDR2 ANQGSEA. The CDR3 loop spans 14 amino acids. The CDR3 DNA follows: TGCAGCGCAAAAGCAGGGACCTCTAACTATGGCTACACCTTC. Its protein product is CSAKAGTSNYGYTF.

The chain is built from TRBV7-8 and TRBJ1-1; the D gene is possibly TRBD1 (5 bases). The CDR3 spans 15 residues. Trimming cost V 5 bases and J 5 bases, with 18 bases left between them. The germline CDR1 and CDR2 sequences are SGHVS and FQNEAQ. CDR3 sequence (DNA): TGTGCCAGCAGCCCTCGGGACTTTTCGGGGACTGAAGCTTTCTTT. Protein sequence: CASSPRDFSGTEAFF.

V usage is TRBV6-6 and J usage is TRBJ2-7; unclear D gene. Per germline, CDR1 MNHNY and CDR2 SVGAGI (reference sequence). Trimming removed 6 bases from V and 0 bases from J, with 12 bases in between. The CDR3 runs to 14 residues. The CDR3 DNA follows: TGTGCCAGCAGCCGTGACACCCGCTCCTACGAGCAGTACTTC. This sequence encodes CASSRDTRSYEQYF.

The chain has TRBV11-1 and TRBJ2-7, with 7 bases fitting TRBD1. With V trimmed by 1 base and J by 3 bases, 0 bases remained unmatched. Germline CDR1 and CDR2: SGHAT and FQDESV (reference sequence). The CDR3 length is 13 residues. The CDR3 region is CASSLDRGYEQYF. The DNA for the CDR3 is TGTGCCAGCAGCTTAGACAGGGGCTACGAGCAGTACTTC.